A selection of T cell receptor beta chains follows, all from one sample in a study of graft-versus-host responses after intestinal transplantation. The table came from immunoSEQ multiplex PCR; TCRdb's copy has only in-frame clones and leaves some out. In the table there are under 75,000 clones, about 89% of which are singletons. The sample consisted of ileum tissue, taken 350 to 400 days after transplant. Receptors originate from a human patient who received an intestinal transplant, so some T cells may come from the graft donor. Both conserved end residues are part of each CDR3. A D gene is named only where the DNA matches it firmly. Size tells how often a clone was seen (once, few, many) or the class of an expanded clone, and some rows leave it out.

D gene,J gene,clone size,V gene,CDR3 protein,CDR3 DNA
TRBD1,TRBJ1-5,-,TRBV19,CASSPGTGGGNQPQHF,TGTGCCAGTAGTCCCGGGACAGGGGGCGGCAATCAGCCCCAGCATTTT
-,TRBJ2-5,-,TRBV29-1,CSAESGGRVYGIQYF,TGCAGCGCGGAATCGGGGGGCAGGGTATATGGGATCCAGTACTTC
TRBD1,TRBJ2-3,-,TRBV6-5,CASSYDRVQDTQYF,TGTGCCAGCAGTTACGACAGGGTTCAAGATACGCAGTATTTT
-,TRBJ2-3,once,TRBV15,CATSREPGLPHADTQYF,TGTGCCACCAGCAGAGAACCGGGACTTCCCCACGCAGATACGCAGTATTTT
-,TRBJ2-7,-,TRBV2,CASSDQGGYEQYF,TGTGCCAGCAGTGACCAGGGTGGGTACGAGCAGTACTTC
-,TRBJ2-7,-,TRBV5-5,CASSLVPIPYEQYF,TGTGCCAGCAGCTTGGTTCCGATCCCCTACGAGCAGTACTTC
-,TRBJ2-2,-,TRBV7-8,CASNSHRGLNTGELFF,TGTGCCAGCAACTCTCACAGGGGACTTAACACCGGGGAGCTGTTTTTT
TRBD2,TRBJ2-1,once,TRBV18,CASSPRAGVDHEQFF,TGTGCCAGCTCACCACGAGCGGGAGTAGATCATGAGCAGTTCTTC
TRBD1,TRBJ1-2,-,TRBV28,CASSLPQGVIYGYTF,TGTGCCAGCAGTCTCCCACAGGGGGTGATCTATGGCTACACCTTC
TRBD2,TRBJ2-5,-,TRBV28,CASSFRAAGGRETQYF,TGTGCCAGCAGTTTTAGAGCGGCGGGAGGGAGGGAGACCCAGTACTTC
-,TRBJ2-7,few,TRBV7-7,CASSPLASSSYEQYF,TGTGCCAGCAGCCCCCTAGCGTCCTCCTCCTACGAGCAGTACTTC
-,TRBJ2-5,-,TRBV14,CASSQVRDMRETQYF,TGTGCCAGCAGCCAAGTTAGGGATATGAGAGAGACCCAGTACTTC
-,TRBJ2-5,-,TRBV11-2,CASSSLRSGETQYF,TGTGCCAGCAGCTCACTCCGCTCCGGGGAGACCCAGTACTTC
-,TRBJ2-7,few,TRBV9,CASSVDYVSEQYF,TGTGCCAGCAGCGTAGACTACGTCTCCGAGCAGTACTTC
TRBD1,TRBJ2-5,-,TRBV2,CASRLGQGYQETQYF,TGTGCCAGCAGATTGGGACAGGGTTACCAAGAGACCCAGTACTTC
-,TRBJ2-5,-,TRBV2,CASSPGTSHGETQYF,TGTGCCAGCAGTCCCGGGACCAGCCATGGGGAGACCCAGTACTTC
-,TRBJ2-3,-,TRBV7-3,CASSLIPGDTQYF,TGTGCCAGCAGCTTAATCCCCGGGGATACGCAGTATTTT
TRBD1,TRBJ1-4,few,TRBV6-1,CASIPQGAKNEKLFF,TGTGCCAGCATCCCACAGGGGGCGAAAAATGAAAAACTGTTTTTT
-,TRBJ2-1,-,TRBV10-1,CARDTYNEQFF,TGCGCCAGGGACACCTACAATGAGCAGTTCTTC
TRBD1,TRBJ1-1,-,TRBV5-1,CASSLGTTGTGKGKAFF,TGCGCCAGCAGCTTGGGGACCACCGGGACAGGGAAGGGTAAAGCTTTCTTT
-,TRBJ1-4,-,TRBV29-1,CSVEIRDRREKLFF,TGCAGCGTTGAAATCAGGGACCGGAGGGAAAAACTGTTTTTT
-,TRBJ2-2,-,TRBV2,CASSATGFSGELFF,TGTGCCAGCAGTGCTACGGGGTTCTCCGGGGAGCTGTTTTTT
-,TRBJ2-1,-,TRBV25-1,CASSESGEQFF,TGTGCCAGCAGTGAATCTGGTGAGCAGTTCTTC
-,TRBJ2-3,-,TRBV6-5,CASSYLPASDTQYF,TGTGCCAGCAGTTACCTTCCCGCGTCGGATACGCAGTATTTT
-,TRBJ2-3,-,TRBV7-3,CASSSPDRGTGDTQYF,TGTGCCAGCAGCTCCCCCGATCGCGGGACTGGAGATACGCAGTATTTT
-,TRBJ1-4,-,TRBV28,CASSPVGATNEKLFF,TGTGCCAGCAGCCCGGTAGGAGCAACTAATGAAAAACTGTTTTTT
-,TRBJ1-5,-,TRBV30,CAWSVALGQPQHF,TGTGCCTGGAGTGTAGCACTAGGTCAGCCCCAGCATTTT
-,TRBJ2-3,-,TRBV2,CASRFRGGTDTQYF,TGTGCCAGCAGATTTAGGGGAGGAACAGATACGCAGTATTTT
-,TRBJ2-5,-,TRBV5-1,CASSLIYGAQETQYF,TGCGCCAGCAGCTTGATCTACGGGGCCCAGGAGACCCAGTACTTC
-,TRBJ2-5,-,TRBV4-2,CASSHGGIVAGAQETQYF,TGTGCCAGCAGCCACGGGGGCATTGTTGCGGGGGCTCAAGAGACCCAGTACTTC
-,TRBJ2-5,-,TRBV19,CASSIGARETQYF,TGTGCCAGTAGTATAGGGGCCCGAGAGACCCAGTACTTC
-,TRBJ2-5,-,TRBV6-5,CASSQETQYF,TGTGCCAGCAGTCAAGAGACCCAGTACTTC
TRBD1,TRBJ1-1,-,TRBV19,CASSTTGGQEAFF,TGTGCCAGTAGTACGACAGGGGGCCAGGAAGCTTTCTTT
TRBD2,TRBJ2-5,-,TRBV11-2,CASSFGRLAAGGETQYF,TGTGCCAGCAGCTTTGGGCGACTAGCGGCGGGTGGGGAGACCCAGTACTTC
TRBD2,TRBJ2-7,-,TRBV29-1,CSVGEGIYEQYF,TGCAGCGTTGGGGAGGGAATCTACGAGCAGTACTTC
TRBD1,TRBJ1-1,-,TRBV4-1,CASSHRGRGNTEAFF,TGCGCCAGCAGCCACAGGGGGCGAGGGAACACTGAAGCTTTCTTT
-,TRBJ1-5,-,TRBV5-1,CASSLSGGNQPQHF,TGCGCCAGCAGCTTGTCGGGGGGCAATCAGCCCCAGCATTTT
TRBD2,TRBJ2-3,-,TRBV25-1,CASSPHSGGAVSTQYF,TGTGCCAGCAGCCCTCATAGCGGGGGGGCGGTGAGTACGCAGTATTTT
TRBD1,TRBJ1-3,-,TRBV10-1,CASRSGGGGQSGNTIYF,TGCGCCAGCAGGTCAGGGGGGGGAGGTCAGTCTGGAAACACCATATATTTT
TRBD2,TRBJ2-1,-,TRBV2,CASSGSTSPYNEQFF,TGTGCCAGCAGTGGGTCGACTAGCCCTTACAATGAGCAGTTCTTC
-,TRBJ1-2,-,TRBV6-5,CASSPDSPDYGYTF,TGTGCCAGCAGTCCGGACAGCCCCGACTATGGCTACACCTTC
-,TRBJ2-3,-,TRBV5-1,CANFPEGPISDTQYF,TGCGCCAACTTTCCAGAGGGACCAATCTCGGATACGCAGTATTTT
-,TRBJ2-5,-,TRBV2,CASSEAHSGLAETQYF,TGTGCCAGCAGTGAAGCGCACAGCGGGCTAGCGGAGACCCAGTACTTC
TRBD1,TRBJ1-6,few,TRBV19,CASSVDRGDSPLHF,TGTGCCAGTAGTGTGGACAGGGGAGACTCACCCCTCCACTTT
-,TRBJ2-7,-,TRBV19,CASSIGQGYEQYF,TGTGCCAGTAGTATAGGTCAGGGTTACGAGCAGTACTTC
-,TRBJ2-3,-,TRBV28,CASTDDWSGATDTQYF,TGTGCCAGCACCGACGACTGGTCGGGTGCCACAGATACGCAGTATTTT
TRBD2,TRBJ2-6,once,TRBV28,CASSSGGLATGANVLTF,TGTGCCAGCAGTTCCGGGGGACTAGCGACTGGGGCCAACGTCCTGACTTTC
-,TRBJ1-5,once,TRBV6-5,CASSEGTPQPQHF,TGTGCCAGCAGTGAAGGGACCCCCCAGCCCCAGCATTTT